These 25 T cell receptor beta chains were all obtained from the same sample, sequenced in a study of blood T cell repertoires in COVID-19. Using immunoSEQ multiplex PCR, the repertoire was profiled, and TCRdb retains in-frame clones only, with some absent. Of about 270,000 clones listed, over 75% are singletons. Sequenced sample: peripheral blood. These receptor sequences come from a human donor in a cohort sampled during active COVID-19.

CDR3 bases: TGTGCCAGTACGGGGGCAGATACGCAGTATTTT. It codes for CASTGADTQYF. The chain has TRBV19 and TRBJ2-3; D might be TRBD2 (6 bases). This CDR3 has 11 amino acids. V was trimmed by 7 bases and J by 4 bases, leaving 6 bases between them. Germline-derived CDR1 and CDR2 are LNHDA and SQIVND (reference sequence).

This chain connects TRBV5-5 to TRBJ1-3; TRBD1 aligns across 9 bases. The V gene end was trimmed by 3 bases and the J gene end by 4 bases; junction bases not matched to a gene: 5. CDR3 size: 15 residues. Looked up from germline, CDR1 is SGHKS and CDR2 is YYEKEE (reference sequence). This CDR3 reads CASSWGTGLGNTIYF. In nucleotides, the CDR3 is TGTGCCAGCAGCTGGGGGACAGGGTTGGGAAACACCATATATTTT.

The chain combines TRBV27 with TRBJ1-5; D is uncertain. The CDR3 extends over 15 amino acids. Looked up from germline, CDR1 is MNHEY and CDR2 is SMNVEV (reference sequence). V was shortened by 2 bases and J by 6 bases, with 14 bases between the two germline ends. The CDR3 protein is CASSLMAGGSQPQHF. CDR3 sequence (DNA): TGTGCCAGCAGTTTAATGGCAGGAGGGAGTCAGCCCCAGCATTTT.

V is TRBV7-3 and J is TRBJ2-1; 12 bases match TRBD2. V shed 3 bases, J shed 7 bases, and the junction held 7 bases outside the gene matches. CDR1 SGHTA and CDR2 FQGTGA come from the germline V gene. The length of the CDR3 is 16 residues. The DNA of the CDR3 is TGTGCCAGCAGCTTTCGGACTAGCGGGAAAGGGAATGAGCAGTTCTTC. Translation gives CASSFRTSGKGNEQFF.

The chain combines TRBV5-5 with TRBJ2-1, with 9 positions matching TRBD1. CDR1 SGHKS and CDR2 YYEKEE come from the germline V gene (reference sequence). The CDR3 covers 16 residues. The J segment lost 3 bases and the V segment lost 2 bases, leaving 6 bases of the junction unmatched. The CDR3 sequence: CASSLSGTGLYNEQFF. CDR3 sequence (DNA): TGTGCCAGCAGCTTATCCGGGACAGGGCTCTACAATGAGCAGTTCTTC.

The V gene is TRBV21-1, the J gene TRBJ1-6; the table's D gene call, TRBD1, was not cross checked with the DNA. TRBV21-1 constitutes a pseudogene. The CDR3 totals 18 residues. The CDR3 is CASSNDGTGRSYNSPLHF. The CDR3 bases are TGTGCCAGCAGCAATGACGGGACAGGCCGCTCCTATAATTCACCCCTCCACTTT.

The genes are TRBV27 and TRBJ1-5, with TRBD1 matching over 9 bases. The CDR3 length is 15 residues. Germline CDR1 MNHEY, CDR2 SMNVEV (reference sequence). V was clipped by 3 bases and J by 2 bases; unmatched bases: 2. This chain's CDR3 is CASSFRQGGNQPQHF. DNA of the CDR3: TGTGCCAGCAGTTTTCGACAGGGGGGCAATCAGCCCCAGCATTTT.

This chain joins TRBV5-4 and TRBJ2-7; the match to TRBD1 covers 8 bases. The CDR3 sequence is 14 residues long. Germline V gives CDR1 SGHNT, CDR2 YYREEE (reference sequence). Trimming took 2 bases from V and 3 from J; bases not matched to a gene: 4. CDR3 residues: CASSFRGQGYEQYF. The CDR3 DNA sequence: TGTGCCAGCAGCTTCCGTGGACAGGGCTACGAGCAGTACTTC.

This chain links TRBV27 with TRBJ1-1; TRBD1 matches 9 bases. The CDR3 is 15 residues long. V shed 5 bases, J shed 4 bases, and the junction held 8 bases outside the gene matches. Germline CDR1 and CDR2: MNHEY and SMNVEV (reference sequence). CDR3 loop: CASSTTGGVGTEAFF. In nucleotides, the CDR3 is TGTGCCAGCAGTACAACAGGGGGCGTTGGCACTGAAGCTTTCTTT.

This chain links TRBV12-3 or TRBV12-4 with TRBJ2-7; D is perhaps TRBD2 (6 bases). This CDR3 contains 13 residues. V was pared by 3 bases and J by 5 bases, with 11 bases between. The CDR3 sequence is CASSFRRGDEQYF. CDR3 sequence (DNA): TGTGCCAGCAGTTTTAGGCGGGGAGACGAGCAGTACTTC.

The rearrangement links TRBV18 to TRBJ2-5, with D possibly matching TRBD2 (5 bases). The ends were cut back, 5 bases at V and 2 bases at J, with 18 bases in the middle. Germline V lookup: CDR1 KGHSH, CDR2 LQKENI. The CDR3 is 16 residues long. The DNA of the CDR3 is TGTGCCAGCTCATCCTCGAGGAGGCAGACTCAAGAGACCCAGTACTTC. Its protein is CASSSSRRQTQETQYF.

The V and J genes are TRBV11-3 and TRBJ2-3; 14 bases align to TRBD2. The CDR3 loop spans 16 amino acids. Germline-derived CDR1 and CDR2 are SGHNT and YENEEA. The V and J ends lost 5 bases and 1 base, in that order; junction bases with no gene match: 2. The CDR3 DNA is TGTGCCAGCAGCCGGGGACTAGCGGGAGGCACAGATACGCAGTATTTT. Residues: CASSRGLAGGTDTQYF.

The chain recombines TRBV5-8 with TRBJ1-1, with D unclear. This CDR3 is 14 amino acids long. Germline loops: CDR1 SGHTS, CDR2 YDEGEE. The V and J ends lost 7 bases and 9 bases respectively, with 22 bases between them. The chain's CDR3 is CASARYGDGVKAFF. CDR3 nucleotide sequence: TGTGCCAGCGCAAGGTATGGAGACGGGGTTAAAGCTTTCTTT.

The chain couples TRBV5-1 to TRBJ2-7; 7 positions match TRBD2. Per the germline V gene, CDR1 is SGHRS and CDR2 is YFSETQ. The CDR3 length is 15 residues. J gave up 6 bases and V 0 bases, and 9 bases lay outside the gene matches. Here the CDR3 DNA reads TGCGCCAGCAGCTTGGAGGCTAGCGGTCGGGGCGAGCAGTACTTC. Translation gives CASSLEASGRGEQYF.

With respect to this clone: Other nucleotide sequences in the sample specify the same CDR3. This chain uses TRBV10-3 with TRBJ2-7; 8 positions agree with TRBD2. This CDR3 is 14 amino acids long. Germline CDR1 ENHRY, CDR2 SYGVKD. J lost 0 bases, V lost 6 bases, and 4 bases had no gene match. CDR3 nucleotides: TGTGCCATCAGCGGGAGGGGAAGCTCCTACGAGCAGTACTTC. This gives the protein CAISGRGSSYEQYF.

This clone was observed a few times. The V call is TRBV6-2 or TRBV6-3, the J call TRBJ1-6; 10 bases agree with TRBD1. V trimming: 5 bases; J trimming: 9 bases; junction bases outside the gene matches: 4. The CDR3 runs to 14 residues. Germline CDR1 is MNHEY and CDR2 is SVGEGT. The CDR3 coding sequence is TGTGCCAGCAGTACCGGACAGGGGGTTTCACCCCTCCACTTT. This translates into CASSTGQGVSPLHF.

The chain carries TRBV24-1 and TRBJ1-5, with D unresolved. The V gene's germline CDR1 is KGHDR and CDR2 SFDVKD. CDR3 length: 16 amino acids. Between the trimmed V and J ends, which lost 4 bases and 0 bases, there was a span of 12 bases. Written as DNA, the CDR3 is TGTGCCACCAGTGAATCCACAGAATATAGCAATCAGCCCCAGCATTTT. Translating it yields CATSESTEYSNQPQHF.

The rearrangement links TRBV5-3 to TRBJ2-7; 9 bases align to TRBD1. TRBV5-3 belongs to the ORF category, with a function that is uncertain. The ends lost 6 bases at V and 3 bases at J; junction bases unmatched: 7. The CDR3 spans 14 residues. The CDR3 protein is CARIPGQGVYEQYF. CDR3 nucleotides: TGTGCCAGAATCCCGGGACAGGGAGTCTACGAGCAGTACTTC.

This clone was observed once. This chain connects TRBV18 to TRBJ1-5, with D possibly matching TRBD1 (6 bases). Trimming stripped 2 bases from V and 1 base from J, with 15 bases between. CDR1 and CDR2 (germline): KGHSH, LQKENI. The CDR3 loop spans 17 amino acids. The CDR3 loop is CASSPLGGKLSNQPQHF. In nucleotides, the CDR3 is TGTGCCAGCTCACCATTAGGGGGTAAGCTAAGCAATCAGCCCCAGCATTTT.

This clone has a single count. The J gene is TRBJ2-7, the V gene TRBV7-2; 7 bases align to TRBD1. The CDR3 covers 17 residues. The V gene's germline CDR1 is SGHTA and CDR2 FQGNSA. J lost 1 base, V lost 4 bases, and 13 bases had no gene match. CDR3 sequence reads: CASSWMAGTEISYEQYF. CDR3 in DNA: TGTGCCAGCAGCTGGATGGCCGGGACAGAGATATCCTACGAGCAGTACTTC.

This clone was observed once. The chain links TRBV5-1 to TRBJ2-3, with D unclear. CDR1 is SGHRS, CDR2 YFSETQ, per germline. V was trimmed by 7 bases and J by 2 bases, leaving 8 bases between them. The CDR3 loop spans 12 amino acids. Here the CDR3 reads CASHELTDTQYF. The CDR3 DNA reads TGCGCCAGCCACGAGCTCACAGATACGCAGTATTTT.

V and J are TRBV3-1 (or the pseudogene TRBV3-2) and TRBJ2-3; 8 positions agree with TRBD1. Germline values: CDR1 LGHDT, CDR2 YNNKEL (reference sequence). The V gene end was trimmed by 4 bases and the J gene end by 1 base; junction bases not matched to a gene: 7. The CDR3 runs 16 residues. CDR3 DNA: TGTGCCAGCAGCCCGCTGACAGGGGTGGGCACAGATACGCAGTATTTT. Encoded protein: CASSPLTGVGTDTQYF.

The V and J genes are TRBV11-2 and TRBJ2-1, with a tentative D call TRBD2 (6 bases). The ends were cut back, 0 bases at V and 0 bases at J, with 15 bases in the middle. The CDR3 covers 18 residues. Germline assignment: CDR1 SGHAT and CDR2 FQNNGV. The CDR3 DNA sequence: TGTGCCAGCAGCTTAGACCTTCCCGGGACTGCCTCCTACAATGAGCAGTTCTTC. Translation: CASSLDLPGTASYNEQFF. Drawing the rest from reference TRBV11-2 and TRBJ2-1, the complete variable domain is EAGVAQSPRYKIIEKRQSVAFWCNPISGHATLYWYQQILGQGPKLLIQFQNNGVVDDSQLPKDRFSAERLKGVDSTLKIQPAKLEDSAVYLCASSLDLPGTASYNEQFFGPGTRLTVL.

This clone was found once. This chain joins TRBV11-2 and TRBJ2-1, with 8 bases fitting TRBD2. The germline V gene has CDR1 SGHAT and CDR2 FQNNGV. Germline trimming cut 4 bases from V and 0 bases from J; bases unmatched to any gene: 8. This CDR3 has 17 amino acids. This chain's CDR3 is CASSSSLAGSSYNEQFF. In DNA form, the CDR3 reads TGTGCCAGCAGCTCTTCCTTAGCGGGGAGCTCCTACAATGAGCAGTTCTTC.

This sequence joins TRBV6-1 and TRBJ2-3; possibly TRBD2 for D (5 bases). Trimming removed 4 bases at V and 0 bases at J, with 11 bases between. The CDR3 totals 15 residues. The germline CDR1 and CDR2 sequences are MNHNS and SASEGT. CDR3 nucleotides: TGTGCCAGCAGTGCAACCGGGATTAGCACAGATACGCAGTATTTT. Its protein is CASSATGISTDTQYF.